A selection of T cell receptor beta chains follows, all from one sample in a study of Graves' ophthalmopathy and Graves' hyperthyroidism. From the multiplex PCR reads, TCRdb called clonotypes with MiXCR, one entry per CDR3 protein. The data hold under 350,000 distinct CDR3 sequences, with 17% observed a single time. The sequencing sample was made of peripheral blood. Source of these receptors: an adult man with Graves' ophthalmopathy. CDR3s include the opening cysteine and the closing phenylalanine or tryptophan. D genes are given only for firm matches.

J	D	V	length	CDR3
TRBJ2-7	-	TRBV27	13	CASKMDNSYEQYF
TRBJ2-4	-	TRBV5-1	15	CASNHGRVSKNIQYF
TRBJ2-5	-	TRBV20-1	11	CSARFGETQYF
TRBJ1-2	TRBD1	TRBV6-1	15	CASSAGTGGDYGYTF
TRBJ1-2	-	TRBV6-1	12	CAIRPGTEGYTF
TRBJ2-5	TRBD1	TRBV7-6	15	CASSLAPDRGETQYF
TRBJ1-1	-	TRBV28	13	CASSPFENTEAFF
TRBJ2-7	TRBD2	TRBV20-1	17	CSAVGWTSGRPRDEQYF
TRBJ1-1	-	TRBV27	12	CASSSIQAEAFF
TRBJ2-2	TRBD2	TRBV12-3/TRBV12-4	16	CASSLGGSRYPGELFF
TRBJ1-5	-	TRBV10-1	16	CASSELPGHGNQPQHF
TRBJ1-2	-	TRBV30	15	CAWRGIGTDIYGYTF
TRBJ2-5	-	TRBV29-1	13	CSVEGVGAETQYF
TRBJ2-7	TRBD1	TRBV27	15	CASSLTGQGAYEQYF
TRBJ1-2	-	TRBV12-3/TRBV12-4	16	CASSPGRLLNLYGYTF
TRBJ1-2	-	TRBV9	12	CASSPGTHGYTF
TRBJ2-5	-	TRBV20-1	16	CSSFGRGAAVQETQYF
TRBJ2-2	-	TRBV30	12	CAWGLGTGELFF
TRBJ2-5	-	TRBV7-2	14	CASSSQGSGETQYF
TRBJ2-5	TRBD2	TRBV7-2	15	CASSLEAGVSRTQYF
TRBJ1-1	-	TRBV6-1	15	CASSTTQGWGTEAFF
TRBJ2-5	-	TRBV5-1	14	CASSRTGEGETQYF
TRBJ1-2	TRBD1	TRBV19	14	CASQGATDNYGYTF
TRBJ2-5	TRBD2	TRBV6-5	14	CASTPGVAGGPEYF
TRBJ1-2	-	TRBV20-1	13	CSARQGPNYGYTF
TRBJ1-2	-	TRBV10-1	19	CASNRACQAGLRIYYGYTF
TRBJ1-6	-	TRBV20-1	17	CSARVPGSHSYNSPLHF
TRBJ1-1	-	TRBV6-1	13	CASADPMNTEAFF
TRBJ1-1	-	TRBV6-2/TRBV6-3	18	CASSYSRTESLKNTEAFF
TRBJ1-1	-	TRBV5-5	16	CASSQQSGGMNTEAFF
TRBJ2-7	-	TRBV5-1	11	CASSFSNEQYF